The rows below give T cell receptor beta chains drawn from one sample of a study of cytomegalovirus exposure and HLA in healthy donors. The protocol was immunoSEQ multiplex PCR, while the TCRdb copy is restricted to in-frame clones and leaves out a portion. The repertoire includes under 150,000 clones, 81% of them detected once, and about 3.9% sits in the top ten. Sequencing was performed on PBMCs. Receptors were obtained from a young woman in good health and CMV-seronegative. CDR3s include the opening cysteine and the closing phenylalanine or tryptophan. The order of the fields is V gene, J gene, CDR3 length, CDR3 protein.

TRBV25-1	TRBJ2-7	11	CASRGTVEQYF
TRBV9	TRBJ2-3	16	CASSVQSGRSSDTQYF
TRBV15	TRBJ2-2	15	CATSRDRGYTGELFF
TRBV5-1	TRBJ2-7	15	CASSLVGQDYYEQYF
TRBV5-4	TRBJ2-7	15	CASSLLHEASYEQYF
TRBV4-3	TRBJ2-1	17	CASSQDGGSSSYNEQFF
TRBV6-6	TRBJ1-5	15	CASKGEGAGNQPQHF
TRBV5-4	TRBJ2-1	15	CASSRPGGPHNEQFF
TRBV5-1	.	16	CASSLEVGTGGHEQYF
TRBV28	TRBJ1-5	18	CASSAPHSFLISNQPQHF
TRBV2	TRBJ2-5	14	CASSEGGEGETQYF
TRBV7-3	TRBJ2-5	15	CASSLRAGGKETQYF
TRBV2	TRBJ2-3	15	CASSEASGSIDTQYF
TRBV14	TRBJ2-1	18	CASSQGISASGSYNEQFF
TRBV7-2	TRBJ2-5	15	CASSTQVTIQETQYF
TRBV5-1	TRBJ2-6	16	CASSFGTGSGANVLTF
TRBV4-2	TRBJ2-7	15	CASTEGQGSSYEQYF
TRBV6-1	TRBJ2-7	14	CASIDPGVGHEQYF
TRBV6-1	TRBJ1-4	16	CASSDRTGGPPEKLFF
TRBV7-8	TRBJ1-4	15	CASRRGRGEGEKLFF
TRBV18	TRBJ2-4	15	CASSPRTPAKNIQYF
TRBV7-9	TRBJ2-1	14	CASSLSGVPNEQFF
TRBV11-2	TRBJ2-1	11	CAAQIYSEQFF
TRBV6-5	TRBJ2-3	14	CASSYTNPADTQYF
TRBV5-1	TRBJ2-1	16	CASSSEGQRSYNEQFF
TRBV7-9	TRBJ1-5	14	CASSSTGYDQPQHF
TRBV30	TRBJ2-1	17	CAWTPWTSGSGYNEQFF
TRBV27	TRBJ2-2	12	CASSEFTGELFF
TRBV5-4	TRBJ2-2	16	CASSLGEKRGTGELFF
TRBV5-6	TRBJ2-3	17	CASSLVGGPYSTDTQYF
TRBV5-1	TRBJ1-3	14	CASSSATAGNTIYF
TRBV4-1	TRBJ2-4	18	CASSQDPLDGGRGNIQYF
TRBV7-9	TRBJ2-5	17	CASSLVSSGSLRETQYF
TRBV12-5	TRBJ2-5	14	CASGLSGSPLTQYF
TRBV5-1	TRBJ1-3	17	CASSLWGELFSGNTIYF
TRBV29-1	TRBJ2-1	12	CSVGAGRNEQFF
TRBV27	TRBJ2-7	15	CASSSPGTGTYEQYF
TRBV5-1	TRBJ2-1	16	CASSLEAGGWYNEQFF
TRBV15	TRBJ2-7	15	CATSRDLGETYEQYF
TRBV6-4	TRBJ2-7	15	CASSISYERWSEQYF
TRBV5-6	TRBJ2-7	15	CASSLFWEAAYEQYF
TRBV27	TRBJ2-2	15	CASSLGDRKAGELFF
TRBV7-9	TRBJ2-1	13	CASRRGGLYEQFF
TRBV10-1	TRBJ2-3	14	CASSEIAGTDTQYF
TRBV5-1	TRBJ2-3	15	CASSLNYPSTDTQYF
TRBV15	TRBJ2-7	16	CATSRDWGLAAYEQYF
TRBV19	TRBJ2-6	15	CASRDRGTGANVLTF
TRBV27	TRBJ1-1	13	CASTQGMNTEAFF
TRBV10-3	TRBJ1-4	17	CAISAGTGAPEDEKLFF
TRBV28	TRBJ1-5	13	CASSPDGVQAQHF
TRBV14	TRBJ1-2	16	CASSQSGQGANYGYTF
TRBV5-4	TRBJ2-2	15	CASSLGGVRTGELFF
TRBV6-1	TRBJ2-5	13	CASSELPPGVQYF
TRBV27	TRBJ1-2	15	CASSFMGQGVYGYTF
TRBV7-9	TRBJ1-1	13	CASSLEEGQGVFF
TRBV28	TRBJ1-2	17	CASSPPGTGTPNYGYTF
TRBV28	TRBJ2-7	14	CASSPVGQTYEQYF
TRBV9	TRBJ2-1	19	CASSVAPGTSGSQASEQFF
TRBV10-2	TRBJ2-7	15	CASSGGRDRAYEQYF